The entry that follows covers one T cell receptor (beta chain) sequence. Its target is unknown. The data were produced by immunoSEQ multiplex PCR, yet TCRdb's version contains in-frame clones alone and is incomplete. The sample lists 1,300 to 1,500 clones; more than 35% were seen once. This record belongs to a study of T cells in localized non-small cell lung cancer. Study results and limitations: For the top 100 tumor clones, a median about 57 also appeared in adjacent lung. Uninvolved adjacent lung, not tumor, had the highest T cell clonality.

V was pared by 2 bases and J by 2 bases, with 7 bases between. CDR3 length: 12 residues. Per germline, CDR1 GTSNPN and CDR2 SVGIG (reference sequence). Specimen: lung tumor tissue, collected before any cancer treatment. This chain joins TRBV30 and TRBJ2-7, with D unresolved. The sequence derives from a woman aged 35 to 70 with stage II squamous cell lung carcinoma. The CDR3 DNA reads TGTGCCTGGAGTCGGCAGCCCTACGAGCAGTACTTC. Protein: CAWSRQPYEQYF. Based on the CDR3 plus reference TRBV30 and TRBJ2-7, the full variable domain is SQTIHQWPATLVQPVGSPLSLECTVEGTSNPNLYWYRQAAGRGLQLLFYSVGIGQISSEVPQNLSASRPQDRQFILSSKKLLLSDSGFYLCAWSRQPYEQYFGPGTRLTVT.